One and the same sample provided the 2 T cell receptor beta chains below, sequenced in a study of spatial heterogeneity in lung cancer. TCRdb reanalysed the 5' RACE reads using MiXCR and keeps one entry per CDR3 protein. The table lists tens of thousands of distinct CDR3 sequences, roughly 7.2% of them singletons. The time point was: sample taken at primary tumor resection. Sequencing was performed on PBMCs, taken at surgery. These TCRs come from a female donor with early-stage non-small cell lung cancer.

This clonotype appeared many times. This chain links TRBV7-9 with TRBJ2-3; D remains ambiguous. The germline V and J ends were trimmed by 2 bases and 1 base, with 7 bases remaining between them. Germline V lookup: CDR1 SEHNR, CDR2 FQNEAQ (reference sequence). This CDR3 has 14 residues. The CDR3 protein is CASSLLKRTDTQYF. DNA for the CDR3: TGTGCCAGCAGCTTACTGAAACGCACAGATACGCAGTATTTT.

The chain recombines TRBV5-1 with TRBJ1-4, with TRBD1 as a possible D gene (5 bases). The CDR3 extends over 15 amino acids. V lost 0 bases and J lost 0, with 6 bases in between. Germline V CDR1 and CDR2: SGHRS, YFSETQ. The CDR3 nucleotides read TGCGCCAGCAGCTTGGAGGGGACAACTAATGAAAAACTGTTTTTT. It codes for CASSLEGTTNEKLFF.